In this sample, the clone carrying this TCR beta chain turned up many times. Its specificity is unknown. The beta constant-region primer was an equimolar mix of two oligonucleotides covering TRBC1 and TRBC2. The ligated cDNA underwent four PCR rounds using SP2 and nested alpha and beta constant-region primers. An oligonucleotide with the SP2 primer and a 12-nucleotide UMI was ligated to the cDNA 3' end. A single record per CDR3 protein comes from TCRdb applying MiXCR to the UMI-ligation and nested PCR reads. The sample records 120,000 to 150,000 distinct CDR3 sequences, approximately 20% being singletons. The data are from a study of naive and memory T cell subsets. Study observations and caveats: In CD4 and CD8 cells, diversity dropped from naive through EMRA. A few larger clonotypes appeared in naive repertoires, especially CD8, possibly memory cells re-expressing CD45RA.

Sequential positive selection took CD4 T cells first, then CD8 T cells. Cells stained for CD3, CD4, CD8, CD45RA and CD27 were sorted into four subsets. This CDR3 contains 14 residues. Trimming left V 2 bases short and J 3 bases short, with 10 bases between. The germline CDR1 and CDR2 sequences are MDHEN and SYDVKM. The rearrangement links TRBV28 to TRBJ1-2; tentative D call: TRBD1 (5 bases). This clonotype was obtained from a human donor in good health. Sequencing used naive CD8+ T cells from blood. The CDR3, as DNA: TGTGCCAGCAGTTTAGAGGGGTCCGACTATGGCTACACCTTC. It codes for CASSLEGSDYGYTF.